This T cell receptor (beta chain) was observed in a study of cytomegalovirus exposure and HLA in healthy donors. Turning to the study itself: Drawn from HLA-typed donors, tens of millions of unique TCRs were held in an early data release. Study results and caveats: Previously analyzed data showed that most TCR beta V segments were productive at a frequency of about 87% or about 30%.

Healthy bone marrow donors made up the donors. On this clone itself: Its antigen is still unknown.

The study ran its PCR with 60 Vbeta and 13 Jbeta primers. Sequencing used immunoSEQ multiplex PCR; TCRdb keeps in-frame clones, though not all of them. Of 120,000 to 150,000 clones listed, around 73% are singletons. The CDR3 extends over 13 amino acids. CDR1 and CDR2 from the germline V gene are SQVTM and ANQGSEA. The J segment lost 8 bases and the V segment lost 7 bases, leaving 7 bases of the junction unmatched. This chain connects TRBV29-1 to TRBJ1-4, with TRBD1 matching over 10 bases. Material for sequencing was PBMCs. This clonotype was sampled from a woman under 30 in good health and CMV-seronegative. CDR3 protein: CSARQGADEKLFF. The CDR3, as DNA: TGCAGCGCGAGACAGGGGGCGGACGAAAAACTGTTTTTT.